This passage covers 25 T cell receptor beta chains from one sample sequenced in a study of blood T cell repertoires in COVID-19 (dated by TCRdb to 2020 to 2021). The method was the immunoSEQ multiplex PCR assay. In its TCRdb copy, this immuneACCESS table keeps in-frame sequences only and misses some clones. Where compared with another copy, unresolved V genes explain less than half of these, and the others have no known cause. The sample has roughly 57,000 clones on record, more than 70% of them singletons. The ten most abundant clones make up over 15% of the sample. The specimen sequenced was peripheral blood. These TCRs come from a human donor in a cohort sampled during active COVID-19.

The chain is built from TRBV29-1 and TRBJ1-2, with TRBD1 identical over 11 bases. Trimming cost V 7 bases and J 8 bases; bases outside gene matches: 9. Per the germline V gene, CDR1 is SQVTM and CDR2 is ANQGSEA. The CDR3 is 13 amino acids. CDR3: CSGQGQGVGGYTF. In DNA form, the CDR3 reads TGCAGCGGTCAGGGACAGGGGGTAGGGGGCTACACCTTC. The complete variable domain, with remaining parts taken from reference TRBV29-1 and TRBJ1-2, reads SAVISQKPSRDICQRGTSLTIQCQVDSQVTMMFWYRQQPGQSLTLIATANQGSEATYESGFVIDKFPISRPNLTFSTLTVSNMSPEDSSIYLCSGQGQGVGGYTFGSGTRLTVV.

The CDR3 nucleotides are TGCGCCAGCAGCCCATGGGGCGGAGGGACCTTGCAAGAGACCCAGTACTTC. The encoded protein is CASSPWGGGTLQETQYF. The chain links TRBV5-1 to TRBJ2-5, with TRBD2 as a possible D gene (6 bases). CDR3 length: 17 amino acids. V lost 4 bases to trimming and J lost 2 bases, with 21 bases between them. Germline CDR1 is SGHRS and CDR2 is YFSETQ.

The rearrangement joins TRBV15 to TRBJ1-5; D is unresolved. Trimming shortened V by 0 bases and J by 5 bases, and 17 bases separated the two germline ends. The germline gives CDR1 LNHNV, CDR2 YYDKDF (reference sequence). This CDR3 is 17 amino acids long. DNA of the CDR3: TGTGCCACCAGCAGAGATCTCATAGCCGGGTCCGATCAGCCCCAGCATTTT. Translated, it gives CATSRDLIAGSDQPQHF.

This clone was seen a handful of times. J is TRBJ1-4 and V is TRBV7-8, with D uncertain. The germline V gene has CDR1 SGHVS and CDR2 FQNEAQ. CDR3 size: 15 residues. V was cut by 6 bases and J by 5 bases, with 16 bases left in between. The CDR3 sequence is CASSPRGRENEKLFF. CDR3 sequence (DNA): TGTGCCAGCAGTCCCCGGGGAAGGGAGAATGAAAAACTGTTTTTT.

The rearrangement uses TRBV2 and TRBJ1-2; 12 bases are shared with TRBD1. V dropped 4 bases and J dropped 1; count of bases not matched to a gene: 7. Germline V gene lookup returns CDR1 SNHLY and CDR2 FYNNEI. This CDR3 has 17 amino acids. The CDR3 nucleotides read TGTGCCAGCAGTGCCGGGACAGGGGGCCTAGTTAACTATGGCTACACCTTC. Translated, it gives CASSAGTGGLVNYGYTF.

V is TRBV19 and J is TRBJ1-3; no definite D call. Germline CDR1 is LNHDA and CDR2 is SQIVND (reference sequence). CDR3 length: 16 amino acids. With 4 bases removed from V and 4 bases from J, the gap between germline ends came to 17 bases. The CDR3 nucleotides read TGTGCCAGTAGTACGGCTGCAGCGCCCGGGGGAAACACCATATATTTT. This gives the protein CASSTAAAPGGNTIYF.

The rearrangement uses TRBV7-6 and TRBJ1-2; a possible D gene is TRBD1 (5 bases). Trimming removed 0 bases at V and 1 base at J, with 18 bases between. Looked up from germline, CDR1 is SGHVS and CDR2 is FNYEAQ. The CDR3 covers 18 residues. The CDR3 is CASSLAGGTETVNYGYTF. CDR3 nucleotides: TGTGCCAGCAGCTTAGCCGGCGGGACGGAGACCGTTAACTATGGCTACACCTTC.

The gene calls are TRBV4-3 and TRBJ2-1, with D perhaps TRBD2 (7 bases). Germline V CDR1 and CDR2: LGHNA, YSLEER. Deletions cut 0 bases from V and 0 bases from J, with 9 bases between. CDR3 size: 16 residues. The CDR3 DNA is TGCGCCAGCAGCCAAGAAGGGGGGGGCTCCTACAATGAGCAGTTCTTC. It yields the protein CASSQEGGGSYNEQFF.

The chain combines TRBV5-1 with TRBJ1-3, with D uncertain. Looked up from germline, CDR1 is SGHRS and CDR2 is YFSETQ. Trimming stripped 4 bases from V and 0 bases from J, with 11 bases between. The CDR3 spans 15 residues. This CDR3 is CASSPSGDSGNTIYF. The CDR3 nucleotides are TGCGCCAGCAGCCCCAGCGGAGACTCTGGAAACACCATATATTTT.

The chain uses TRBV3-1 (or the pseudogene TRBV3-2) and TRBJ2-7, with TRBD1 as a possible D gene (6 bases). Trimming stripped 2 bases from V and 3 bases from J, with 8 bases between. CDR1 is LGHDT, CDR2 YNNKEL, per germline (reference sequence). The CDR3 contains 13 residues. The CDR3 region has the DNA TGTGCCAGCAGCCAACAACAGGGCTACGAGCAGTACTTC. Its translation is CASSQQQGYEQYF.

The chain employs TRBV5-1 and TRBJ2-3; a possible D gene is TRBD2 (5 bases). CDR3 size: 12 residues. The germline CDR1 and CDR2 sequences are SGHRS and YFSETQ. V was pared by 5 bases and J by 5 bases, with 9 bases between. Written as DNA, the CDR3 is TGCGCCAGCAGACTAGGAGGAGATACGCAGTATTTT. Protein: CASRLGGDTQYF.

V and J are TRBV30 and TRBJ1-2, with 7 nucleotides matching TRBD1. CDR1 and CDR2 from the germline V gene are GTSNPN and SVGIG (reference sequence). The ends lost 4 bases at V and 1 base at J; junction bases unmatched: 9. The CDR3 is made up of 15 amino acids. CDR3 nucleotides: TGTGCCTGGATCTCGACAGGGCCTTATAACTATGGCTACACCTTC. Translation gives CAWISTGPYNYGYTF.

This chain links TRBV15 with TRBJ2-7; TRBD1 matches 8 bases. Trimming removed 4 bases from V and 0 bases from J; junction bases left unmatched: 11. This CDR3 is 17 amino acids long. The V gene's germline CDR1 is LNHNV and CDR2 YYDKDF (reference sequence). CDR3 nucleotides: TGTGCCACCAGCACGGGACAGGCCCTAACAAGCTCCTACGAGCAGTACTTC. It translates to CATSTGQALTSSYEQYF. The full variable domain, in which reference TRBV15 and TRBJ2-7 provide the parts outside the CDR3, is DAMVIQNPRYQVTQFGKPVTLSCSQTLNHNVMYWYQQKSSQAPKLLFHYYDKDFNNEADTPDNFQSRRPNTSFCFLDIRSPGLGDTAMYLCATSTGQALTSSYEQYFGPGTRLTVT.

V is TRBV30 and J is TRBJ1-5; D is unresolved. Deletions cut 0 bases from V and 4 bases from J, with 10 bases between. The CDR3 sequence is 14 residues long. CDR1 GTSNPN and CDR2 SVGIG come from the germline V gene (reference sequence). CDR3 sequence reads: CAWSVKQKNQPQHF. Written as DNA, the CDR3 is TGTGCCTGGAGTGTAAAACAGAAGAATCAGCCCCAGCATTTT.

This chain joins TRBV7-3 and TRBJ1-6, with D unresolved. CDR3 length: 15 amino acids. The germline V gene has CDR1 SGHTA and CDR2 FQGTGA. Trimming pared 1 base from V and 7 bases from J, leaving 11 bases between. CDR3 sequence (DNA): TGTGCCAGCAGCTTAAATCCCTATCGGAATTCACCCCTCCACTTT. As protein: CASSLNPYRNSPLHF.

V usage is TRBV10-3 and J usage is TRBJ1-6, with 11 bases fitting TRBD1. This CDR3 region has 16 residues. CDR1 and CDR2 (germline): ENHRY, SYGVKD. Losses at the gene ends were 5 bases for V and 5 bases for J; bases not matched to a gene: 5. The CDR3 here is CAISRTGGYDNSPLHF. In DNA form, the CDR3 reads TGTGCCATCAGTCGGACAGGGGGCTACGATAATTCACCCCTCCACTTT.

The chain recombines TRBV5-6 with TRBJ2-1, with a possible D match to TRBD1 (7 bases). The germline V and J ends were trimmed by 0 bases and 5 bases, with 12 bases remaining between them. The germline V gene has CDR1 SGHDT and CDR2 YYEEEE. CDR3 length: 15 residues. For the CDR3, the DNA is TGTGCCAGCAGCTTGGGAGGCAGGGGGGACAATGAGCAGTTCTTC. Translating gives CASSLGGRGDNEQFF.

In nucleotides, the CDR3 is TGTGCCAGCAGCGAAAGACAGTTCCTCCAAGAGACCCAGTACTTC. Its protein is CASSERQFLQETQYF. The chain joins TRBV25-1 to TRBJ2-5; possible D gene TRBD1, 5 bases. The CDR3 contains 15 residues. Germline assignment: CDR1 MGHDK and CDR2 SYGVNS. V was trimmed by 6 bases and J by 1 base, leaving 15 bases between them.

The chain links TRBV6-6 to TRBJ2-7; 8 bases are a match to TRBD1. The CDR3 has 15 residues. V was clipped by 2 bases and J by 4 bases; unmatched bases: 7. CDR1 is MNHNY, CDR2 SVGAGI, per germline (reference sequence). This chain's CDR3 is CASSYLPQGAYEQYF. The CDR3 bases are TGTGCCAGCAGTTACCTTCCTCAGGGGGCTTACGAGCAGTACTTC.

The gene calls are TRBV5-6 and TRBJ1-2, with D perhaps TRBD1 (6 bases). There are 15 residues in the CDR3. Trimming removed 2 bases at V and 0 bases at J, with 11 bases between. The V gene's germline CDR1 is SGHDT and CDR2 YYEEEE. CDR3 in DNA: TGTGCCAGCAGCTTCCAAAACAGGGCTAACTATGGCTACACCTTC. It specifies CASSFQNRANYGYTF.

This chain links TRBV6-2 or TRBV6-3 with TRBJ2-5; D is possibly TRBD1 (5 bases). The germline V gene has CDR1 MNHEY and CDR2 SVGEGT. V lost 2 bases to trimming and J lost 5 bases, with 12 bases between them. This CDR3 is 14 amino acids long. The CDR3 here is CASSYGQGFETQYF. Written as DNA, the CDR3 is TGTGCCAGCAGTTACGGCCAGGGTTTTGAGACCCAGTACTTC.

The V call is TRBV10-3, the J call TRBJ1-5; tentative D call: TRBD1 (5 bases). This CDR3 has 13 amino acids. Trimming left V 6 bases short and J 6 bases short, with 12 bases between. CDR1 ENHRY and CDR2 SYGVKD come from the germline V gene. The CDR3 nucleotides read TGTGCCATCAGCCCAGGGTACGGTCAGCCCCAGCATTTT. It translates to CAISPGYGQPQHF.

The chain joins TRBV11-2 to TRBJ1-4; D is unclear. Germline V gives CDR1 SGHAT, CDR2 FQNNGV. The ends were cut back, 5 bases at V and 4 bases at J, with 5 bases in the middle. This CDR3 region has 12 residues. The DNA for the CDR3 is TGTGCCAGCAGCAGACTTAATGAAAAACTGTTTTTT. This translates into CASSRLNEKLFF.

The chain uses TRBV19 and TRBJ1-5, with TRBD1 matching over 7 bases. CDR3 length equals 16 residues. V shed 6 bases and J 4 bases; nucleotides not matched to a gene: 12. Germline lookup yields CDR1 LNHDA and CDR2 SQIVND (reference sequence). The CDR3 DNA follows: TGTGCCAGTAGCCCCCTAGGGGGCATTCGAAATCAGCCCCAGCATTTT. Encoded protein: CASSPLGGIRNQPQHF.

The rearrangement links TRBV6-5 to TRBJ1-1; TRBD1 agrees at 12 bases. The germline gives CDR1 MNHEY, CDR2 SVGAGI. The CDR3 length is 15 residues. Trimming cost V 6 bases and J 3 bases; bases outside gene matches: 5. CDR3 residues: CASRSGTGGYTEAFF. DNA of the CDR3: TGTGCCAGCAGATCCGGGACAGGGGGCTACACTGAAGCTTTCTTT.